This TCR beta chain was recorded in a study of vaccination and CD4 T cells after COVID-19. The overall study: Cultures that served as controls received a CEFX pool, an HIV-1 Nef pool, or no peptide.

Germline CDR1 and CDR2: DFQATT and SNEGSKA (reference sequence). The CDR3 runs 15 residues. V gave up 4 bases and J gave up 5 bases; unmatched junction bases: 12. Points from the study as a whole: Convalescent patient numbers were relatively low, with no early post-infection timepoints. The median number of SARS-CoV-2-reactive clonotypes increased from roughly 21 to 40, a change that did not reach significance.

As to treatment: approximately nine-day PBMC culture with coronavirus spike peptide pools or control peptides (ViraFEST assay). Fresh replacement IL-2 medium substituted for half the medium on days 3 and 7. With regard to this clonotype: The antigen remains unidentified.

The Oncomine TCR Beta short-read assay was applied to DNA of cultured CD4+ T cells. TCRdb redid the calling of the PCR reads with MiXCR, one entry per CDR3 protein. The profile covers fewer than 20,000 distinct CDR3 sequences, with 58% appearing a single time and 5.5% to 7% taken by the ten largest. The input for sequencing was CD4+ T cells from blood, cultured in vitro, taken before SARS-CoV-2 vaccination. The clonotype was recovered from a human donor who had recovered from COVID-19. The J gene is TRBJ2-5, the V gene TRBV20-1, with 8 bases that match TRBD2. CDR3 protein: CSAKTLAGFGETQYF. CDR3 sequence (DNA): TGCAGTGCTAAGACCCTAGCGGGCTTCGGGGAGACCCAGTACTTC.